The next 29 T cell receptor beta chains were all read from a single sample in a study of blood T cell repertoires in COVID-19. Produced via immunoSEQ multiplex PCR; TCRdb's table is partial and in-frame only. The sample has roughly 75,000 clones; 80% to 90% are singletons. Sequenced sample: peripheral blood. The receptors derive from a man aged 55 to 69 with acute or convalescent COVID-19.

This clone came up once. Here the CDR3 DNA reads TGTGCCAGCAGCCCGTCGCCTAGCCTCACGTCAGATACGCAGTATTTT. Amino acid sequence: CASSPSPSLTSDTQYF. The gene calls are TRBV14 and TRBJ2-3; a possible D gene is TRBD2 (5 bases). This CDR3 spans 16 amino acids. V lost 4 bases, J lost 4 bases, and 18 bases lay in between. CDR1 and CDR2 from the germline V gene are SGHDN and FVKESK.

V and J are TRBV21-1 and TRBJ2-7; the D call in the table, TRBD1, was not verified against the DNA. TRBV21-1 is assigned pseudogene status. This CDR3 spans 14 amino acids. The CDR3, as DNA: TGTGCCAGCATTCACAGGAAAGACTCCTACGAGCAGTACTTC. Translation: CASIHRKDSYEQYF.

The chain recombines TRBV24-1 with TRBJ2-2; D possibly corresponds to TRBD2 (6 bases). V gave up 1 base and J gave up 0 bases, with 11 bases separating them. The CDR3 has 17 amino acids. CDR1 KGHDR and CDR2 SFDVKD come from the germline V gene. The CDR3 protein is CATSDFRAGPNTGELFF. For the CDR3, the DNA is TGTGCCACCAGTGATTTCCGAGCGGGCCCGAACACCGGGGAGCTGTTTTTT.

V usage is TRBV5-6 and J usage is TRBJ1-6; tentative D call: TRBD1 (5 bases). CDR3 length equals 16 residues. V was cut by 1 base and J by 8 bases, with 16 bases left in between. Germline values: CDR1 SGHDT, CDR2 YYEEEE. CDR3 amino acids: CASSLNRGIADSPLHF. CDR3 coding DNA: TGTGCCAGCAGCTTGAATCGGGGGATTGCGGATTCACCCCTCCACTTT.

The chain is built from TRBV10-3 and TRBJ1-5, with D possibly being TRBD1 (5 bases). Germline CDR1 reads ENHRY; CDR2 reads SYGVKD. Trimming pared 5 bases from V and 4 bases from J, leaving 15 bases between. This CDR3 comprises 15 residues. DNA for the CDR3: TGTGCCATCAGTACCTATGACAGATCAAATCAGCCCCAGCATTTT. Protein product: CAISTYDRSNQPQHF.

V and J are TRBV5-4 and TRBJ2-5; 13 nucleotides line up with TRBD2. This CDR3 is 16 amino acids long. The V segment lost 0 bases and the J segment 5 bases; nucleotides outside the gene matches: 4. The V gene's germline CDR1 is SGHNT and CDR2 YYREEE (reference sequence). CDR3 DNA sequence: TGTGCCAGCAGCTTGGCCGGGACTAGCGGGACGGAGACCCAGTACTTC. Translation gives CASSLAGTSGTETQYF.

This clone showed up just once. The rearrangement joins TRBV24-1 to TRBJ1-1; TRBD1 matches at 11 bases. CDR1 KGHDR and CDR2 SFDVKD come from the germline V gene. The CDR3 has 14 residues. The V segment lost 9 bases and the J segment 3 bases; nucleotides outside the gene matches: 5. The CDR3 sequence: CATAGDRGDTEAFF. Here the CDR3 DNA reads TGTGCCACCGCCGGGGACAGGGGGGACACTGAAGCTTTCTTT.

The chain joins TRBV5-6 to TRBJ2-7; 10 bases are a match to TRBD1. V shed 3 bases and J 2 bases; nucleotides not matched to a gene: 5. Germline values: CDR1 SGHDT, CDR2 YYEEEE. The CDR3 is 15 residues long. The CDR3 protein is CASSWGTGAAYEQYF. The DNA for the CDR3 is TGTGCCAGCAGCTGGGGGACAGGGGCCGCCTACGAGCAGTACTTC.

V and J are TRBV3-1 (or the pseudogene TRBV3-2) and TRBJ1-1; D remains ambiguous. From germline, CDR1 is LGHDT and CDR2 YNNKEL (reference sequence). The CDR3 has 13 residues. V lost 3 bases and J 6 bases, leaving 11 bases between the germline ends. The CDR3 reads CASSHQVGAEAFF. DNA of the CDR3: TGTGCCAGCAGCCACCAGGTCGGGGCTGAAGCTTTCTTT.

The V call is TRBV6-5, the J call TRBJ2-2; D possibly corresponds to TRBD2 (6 bases). CDR3 length: 11 amino acids. Germline V gives CDR1 MNHEY, CDR2 SVGAGI. V lost 8 bases to trimming and J lost 9 bases, with 10 bases between them. The CDR3 sequence is CASRGTWELFF. The CDR3 DNA is TGTGCCAGCCGGGGGACTTGGGAGCTGTTTTTT.

The chain combines TRBV18 with TRBJ2-2, with D perhaps matching TRBD2 (5 bases). Germline CDR1 reads KGHSH; CDR2 reads LQKENI. This CDR3 contains 15 residues. The V gene lost 3 bases and the J gene lost 3 bases, with 11 bases spanning the gap. Here the CDR3 reads CASSPGEIDTGELFF. CDR3 sequence (DNA): TGTGCCAGCTCACCCGGGGAGATCGACACCGGGGAGCTGTTTTTT.

This chain links TRBV18 with TRBJ1-5, with 10 positions matching TRBD1. Germline V gives CDR1 KGHSH, CDR2 LQKENI. V shed 5 bases, J shed 15 bases, and the junction held 10 bases outside the gene matches. The CDR3 extends over 13 amino acids. The CDR3 reads CASSKGQGNVLHF. DNA for the CDR3: TGTGCCAGCTCAAAGGGACAGGGGAATGTCTTGCATTTT.

The chain combines TRBV19 with TRBJ2-5; TRBD2 might be the D (6 bases). The germline V and J ends were trimmed by 5 bases and 5 bases, with 12 bases remaining between them. Germline CDR1 is LNHDA and CDR2 is SQIVND (reference sequence). The CDR3 spans 13 residues. Written as DNA, the CDR3 is TGTGCCAGTAGTGGGACTGAGGGTGAGACCCAGTACTTC. Encoded protein: CASSGTEGETQYF.

Written as DNA, the CDR3 is TGTGCCAGCAGCGTTCGGACAGGAAGCACAGATACGCAGTATTTT. This translates into CASSVRTGSTDTQYF. The chain combines TRBV9 with TRBJ2-3; 7 bases line up with TRBD1. CDR1 is SGDLS and CDR2 is YYNGEE in the germline V gene. J was trimmed by 0 bases and V by 2 bases; bases with no gene match: 3. This CDR3 spans 15 amino acids.

The chain joins TRBV9 to TRBJ1-1; D unresolved. Germline values: CDR1 SGDLS, CDR2 YYNGEE. Deletions cut 1 base from V and 3 bases from J, with 7 bases between. The CDR3 covers 13 residues. This CDR3 is CASSVIRDTEAFF. CDR3 nucleotide sequence: TGTGCCAGCAGCGTAATTCGGGACACTGAAGCTTTCTTT.

The chain has TRBV27 and TRBJ2-4; no firm D call. Trimming stripped 6 bases from V and 0 bases from J, with 12 bases between. The CDR3 extends over 15 amino acids. Per germline, CDR1 MNHEY and CDR2 SMNVEV (reference sequence). DNA of the CDR3: TGTGCCAGCAGAAAAGGAGAGATAGCCAAAAACATTCAGTACTTC. It yields the protein CASRKGEIAKNIQYF.

The genes are TRBV7-9 and TRBJ1-4; TRBD1 matches 7 bases. V was clipped by 4 bases and J by 4 bases; unmatched bases: 6. The V gene's germline CDR1 is SEHNR and CDR2 FQNEAQ (reference sequence). This CDR3 has 15 residues. CDR3 bases: TGTGCCAGCAGCTCCGACAGGGCCTTTAATGAAAAACTGTTTTTT. Translated: CASSSDRAFNEKLFF. The complete variable domain, with remaining parts taken from reference TRBV7-9 and TRBJ1-4, reads DTGVSQNPRHKITKRGQNVTFRCDPISEHNRLYWYRQTLGQGPEFLTYFQNEAQLEKSRLLSDRFSAERPKGSFSTLEIQRTEQGDSAMYLCASSSDRAFNEKLFFGSGTQLSVL.

The gene calls are TRBV12-3 or TRBV12-4 and TRBJ2-1; TRBD2 is a possible D gene (6 bases). The CDR3 totals 13 residues. Trimming removed 4 bases at V and 5 bases at J, with 9 bases between. In nucleotides, the CDR3 is TGTGCCAGCAGTTGGGACTGGAACAATGAGCAGTTCTTC. Amino acids: CASSWDWNNEQFF.

The chain is built from TRBV2 and TRBJ2-7; 10 positions match TRBD2. The V and J ends lost 5 bases and 2 bases, in that order; junction bases with no gene match: 3. Germline V lookup: CDR1 SNHLY, CDR2 FYNNEI. This CDR3 is built from 14 residues. CDR3 DNA: TGTGCCAGCAGTCTTAGCGGGGGGACCTACGAGCAGTACTTC. Its protein is CASSLSGGTYEQYF.

The rearrangement joins TRBV9 to TRBJ2-7; a possible D gene is TRBD1 (6 bases). Deletions cut 0 bases from V and 6 bases from J, with 19 bases between. The CDR3 consists of 16 residues. Per the germline V gene, CDR1 is SGDLS and CDR2 is YYNGEE. The chain's CDR3 is CASSVGAGDLSGEQYF. Written as DNA, the CDR3 is TGTGCCAGCAGCGTAGGGGCAGGGGACCTAAGCGGCGAGCAGTACTTC.

The rearrangement links TRBV18 to TRBJ1-5, with no clear D. Germline CDR1 and CDR2: KGHSH and LQKENI. This CDR3 is 15 amino acids long. Trimming removed 4 bases from V and 1 base from J, with 11 bases in between. CDR3 sequence (DNA): TGTGCCAGCTCACGGAGCGGGCACAGCAATCAGCCCCAGCATTTT. It translates to CASSRSGHSNQPQHF.

The CDR3 spells CAISESSSYEQYF. DNA of the CDR3: TGTGCCATCAGTGAGTCGTCTTCCTACGAGCAGTACTTC. The chain carries TRBV10-3 and TRBJ2-7; no reliable D call. This CDR3 region has 13 residues. V was trimmed by 0 bases and J by 1 base, leaving 4 bases between them. Germline V gene data show CDR1 as ENHRY and CDR2 as SYGVKD.

This clone was detected a few times. This chain uses TRBV10-3 with TRBJ1-2; D gene uncertain. The length of the CDR3 is 13 residues. Germline assignment: CDR1 ENHRY and CDR2 SYGVKD. Trimming took off 6 bases at V and 2 bases at J, with 10 bases between the two ends. The CDR3 nucleotides read TGTGCCATCAGCGTACAGCAGAACTATGGCTACACCTTC. The encoded protein is CAISVQQNYGYTF.

The chain uses TRBV15 and TRBJ2-2, with D possibly TRBD2 on 6 matching bases. Trimming took 1 base from V and 7 from J, leaving 10 bases between them. Looked up from germline, CDR1 is LNHNV and CDR2 is YYDKDF (reference sequence). The CDR3 is made up of 14 amino acids. CDR3 loop: CATSRGLVNGELFF. CDR3 DNA sequence: TGTGCCACCAGCAGAGGACTAGTAAACGGGGAGCTGTTTTTT.

The chain employs TRBV6-4 and TRBJ1-1; tentative D call: TRBD1 (5 bases). The CDR3 is 13 amino acids. The ends were cut back, 4 bases at V and 5 bases at J, with 11 bases in the middle. The V gene's germline CDR1 is MRHNA and CDR2 SNTAGT. The CDR3 DNA reads TGTGCCAGCAGTGTGTATCCAGGGACTGAAGCTTTCTTT. Its translation: CASSVYPGTEAFF.

V usage is TRBV15 and J usage is TRBJ1-5, with TRBD1 matching 9 bases. V shed 0 bases, J shed 0 bases, and the junction held 15 bases outside the gene matches. This CDR3 comprises 21 residues. The V gene's germline CDR1 is LNHNV and CDR2 YYDKDF (reference sequence). CDR3 protein: CATSRDLRDRVPVDSNQPQHF. CDR3 sequence (DNA): TGTGCCACCAGCAGAGATTTGAGGGACAGGGTCCCGGTTGATAGCAATCAGCCCCAGCATTTT.

The rearrangement joins TRBV5-1 to TRBJ2-5; TRBD1 is a possible D gene (6 bases). V dropped 0 bases and J dropped 0 bases, with 9 bases sitting between them. CDR3 length: 15 residues. The germline CDR1 and CDR2 sequences are SGHRS and YFSETQ. CDR3 DNA: TGCGCCAGCAGCTTGGATACAGGGTACCAAGAGACCCAGTACTTC. This gives the protein CASSLDTGYQETQYF. The whole variable domain, filled in from reference TRBV5-1 and TRBJ2-5, reads KAGVTQTPRYLIKTRGQQVTLSCSPISGHRSVSWYQQTPGQGLQFLFEYFSETQRNKGNFPGRFSGRQFSNSRSEMNVSTLELGDSALYLCASSLDTGYQETQYFGPGTRLLVL.

This sequence joins TRBV7-9 and TRBJ1-1; D not resolved. V lost 2 bases to trimming and J lost 5 bases, with 9 bases between them. Per germline, CDR1 SEHNR and CDR2 FQNEAQ (reference sequence). The CDR3 consists of 13 residues. The chain's CDR3 is CASSLSVATEAFF. The CDR3 DNA sequence: TGTGCCAGCAGCTTATCAGTGGCAACTGAAGCTTTCTTT.

The chain employs TRBV5-1 and TRBJ2-3; 10 nucleotides agree with TRBD2. Germline CDR1 is SGHRS and CDR2 is YFSETQ. The CDR3 runs to 15 residues. Trimming cost V 1 base and J 3 bases; bases outside gene matches: 2. The CDR3 nucleotides are TGCGCCAGCAGCTTGACTAGCGGGAAAACAGATACGCAGTATTTT. Its protein is CASSLTSGKTDTQYF.